This T cell receptor (beta chain) derives from a study of Ad26.COV2.S vaccination and SARS-CoV-2 variants. Losses at the gene ends were 4 bases for V and 4 bases for J; bases not matched to a gene: 2. Germline values: CDR1 LNHDA, CDR2 SQIVND (reference sequence). The CDR3 has 13 residues. On this clone itself: Other nucleotide sequences from this sample produce the same CDR3.

Treatment noted: around 19 received Ad26.COV2.S at low or high dose, single or two shots; 5 received placebo; per-sample allocation not given. Sampling was performed 63 days after the first vaccine or placebo injection. Repertoires were generated with immunoSEQ multiplex PCR, while TCRdb's copy carries only in-frame clones and drops some. The table has hundreds of thousands of clones, roughly 90% seen once. The sequence was obtained from a person between 18 and 65 years old who received the Ad26.COV2.S COVID-19 vaccine or a placebo. This specimen consisted of peripheral blood, obtained in a trial of Ad26.COV2.S vaccine versus placebo. The chain has TRBV19 and TRBJ2-3, with 7 nucleotides matching TRBD1. CDR3 protein: CASSNRGPDTQYF. The CDR3 nucleotides are TGTGCCAGTAGTAACAGGGGTCCAGATACGCAGTATTTT.